This T cell receptor (beta chain) originates from a study of control samples from healthy donors and cancer patients. The repertoire was sequenced with immunoSEQ multiplex PCR; TCRdb's copy has only in-frame clones and lacks some. The sample consists of approximately 140,000 clones, roughly 92% of them appearing once. Per the germline V gene, CDR1 is MDHEN and CDR2 is SYDVKM. V was cut by 5 bases and J by 11 bases, with 10 bases left in between. The CDR3 extends over 11 amino acids. This sequence was found in a man aged 25-40 years in good health. The chain links TRBV28 to TRBJ2-1; D is possibly TRBD2 (5 bases). Material: blood. The CDR3 DNA reads as TGTGCCAGCAGTCAAGAGGGCCAGCAGTTCTTC. Its protein is CASSQEGQQFF. The variable domain in full, with the rest retrieved from reference TRBV28 and TRBJ2-1, is DVKVTQSSRYLVKRTGEKVFLECVQDMDHENMFWYRQDPGLGLRLIYFSYDVKMKEKGDIPEGYSVSREKKERFSLILESASTNQTSMYLCASSQEGQQFFGPGTRLTVL.